One sample yielded the 4 T cell receptor beta chains listed below, sequenced in a study of blood T cell repertoires in COVID-19. Measured with immunoSEQ multiplex PCR; TCRdb has only the in-frame clones, and not every one. Of some 330,000 clones in the sample, around four fifths were seen once. Sequencing was done on a sample of PBMCs or T cells enriched from blood (not recorded which). The receptors shown here come from a woman between 50 and 59 years old who had recovered from COVID-19.

V gene TRBV29-1 combines with J gene TRBJ1-3, with D uncertain. This CDR3 comprises 12 residues. Germline V gives CDR1 SQVTM, CDR2 ANQGSEA. V lost 6 bases to trimming and J lost 0 bases, with 6 bases between them. Here the CDR3 reads CSVQASGNTIYF. The CDR3 nucleotides are TGCAGCGTGCAGGCCTCTGGAAACACCATATATTTT.

V is TRBV14 and J is TRBJ1-1; 7 bases align to TRBD1. V was clipped by 3 bases and J by 8 bases; unmatched bases: 3. This CDR3 comprises 12 residues. The V gene's germline CDR1 is SGHDN and CDR2 FVKESK. The CDR3, as DNA: TGTGCCAGCAGCCAGGCGACAGGGGAAGCTTTCTTT. Translating gives CASSQATGEAFF.

This chain connects TRBV27 to TRBJ2-5; D is possibly TRBD1 (5 bases). The CDR3 runs 13 residues. V was clipped by 4 bases and J by 1 base, with 7 bases between them. CDR1 is MNHEY and CDR2 is SMNVEV in the germline V gene (reference sequence). CDR3 nucleotide sequence: TGTGCCAGCAGTTGGGGCGGCCAAGAGACCCAGTACTTC. This sequence encodes CASSWGGQETQYF.

J is TRBJ2-6 and V is TRBV7-9, with 8 nucleotides matching TRBD1. V shed 6 bases, J shed 4 bases, and the junction held 8 bases outside the gene matches. CDR3 length equals 16 residues. The germline V gene has CDR1 SEHNR and CDR2 FQNEAQ (reference sequence). The CDR3: CASRLDREAGANVLTF. The CDR3 DNA follows: TGTGCCAGCAGACTGGACAGGGAGGCCGGGGCCAACGTCCTGACTTTC.